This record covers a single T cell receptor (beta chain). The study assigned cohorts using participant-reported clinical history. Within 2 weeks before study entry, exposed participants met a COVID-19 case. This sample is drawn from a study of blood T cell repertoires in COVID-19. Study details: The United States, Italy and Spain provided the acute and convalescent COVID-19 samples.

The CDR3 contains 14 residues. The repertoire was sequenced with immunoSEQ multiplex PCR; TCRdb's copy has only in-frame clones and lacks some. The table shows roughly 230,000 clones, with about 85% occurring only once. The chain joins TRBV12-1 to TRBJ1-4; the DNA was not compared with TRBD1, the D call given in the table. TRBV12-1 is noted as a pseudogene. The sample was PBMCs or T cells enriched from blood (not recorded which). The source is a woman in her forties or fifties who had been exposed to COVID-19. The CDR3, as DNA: TGTGCCAGTCTGGGTCCCTTAAGGGGGGAAAAACTGTTTTTT. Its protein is CASLGPLRGEKLFF.